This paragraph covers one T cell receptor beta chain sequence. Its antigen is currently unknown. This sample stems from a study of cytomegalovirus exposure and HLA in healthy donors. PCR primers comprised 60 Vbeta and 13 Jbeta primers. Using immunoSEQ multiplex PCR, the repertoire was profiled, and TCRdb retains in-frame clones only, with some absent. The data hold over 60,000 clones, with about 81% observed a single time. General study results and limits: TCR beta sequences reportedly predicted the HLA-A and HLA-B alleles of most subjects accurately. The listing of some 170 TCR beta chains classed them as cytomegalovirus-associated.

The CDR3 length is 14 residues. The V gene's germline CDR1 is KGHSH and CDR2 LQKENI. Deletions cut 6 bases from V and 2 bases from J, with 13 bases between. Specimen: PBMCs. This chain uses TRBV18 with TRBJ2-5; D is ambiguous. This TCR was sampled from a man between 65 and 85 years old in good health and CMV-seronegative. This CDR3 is CASSLTAIQETQYF. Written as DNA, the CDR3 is TGTGCCAGCTCCCTCACCGCGATACAAGAGACCCAGTACTTC. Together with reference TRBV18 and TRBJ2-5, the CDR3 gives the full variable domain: NAGVMQNPRHLVRRRGQEARLRCSPMKGHSHVYWYRQLPEEGLKFMVYLQKENIIDESGMPKERFSAEFPKEGPSILRIQQVVRGDSAAYFCASSLTAIQETQYFGPGTRLLVL.